The sequence of this T cell receptor beta chain was determined in a study of T cells after yellow fever vaccination. About the research overall: When fractions had low cell numbers, they were prepared with SMART-Seq v4 Ultra Low Input. General study results and limits: FACS-sorted repertoires could harbor abundant contaminating bulk-population clonotypes.

Each CDR3 protein is one row after TCRdb ran MiXCR on the 5' RACE reads. In the table there are 300,000 to 350,000 distinct CDR3 sequences, 3% to 4.5% of which are singletons. This clonotype has only a few counts. What it recognizes is unknown. The CDR3 covers 14 residues. CDR1 is MNHNY, CDR2 SVGAGI, per germline (reference sequence). Trimming at V came to 6 bases and at J to 3 bases, leaving 5 bases not matched to a gene. The rearrangement joins TRBV6-6 to TRBJ1-3, with 7 bases aligning to TRBD1. This clonotype was obtained from a man aged 18 to 30 who received the YFV17D yellow fever vaccine. The sample was PBMCs, taken 5 days after the yellow fever booster vaccination. The CDR3 sequence is CASRRQGGGNTIYF. The CDR3 DNA sequence: TGTGCCAGCAGACGACAGGGTGGTGGAAACACCATATATTTT.